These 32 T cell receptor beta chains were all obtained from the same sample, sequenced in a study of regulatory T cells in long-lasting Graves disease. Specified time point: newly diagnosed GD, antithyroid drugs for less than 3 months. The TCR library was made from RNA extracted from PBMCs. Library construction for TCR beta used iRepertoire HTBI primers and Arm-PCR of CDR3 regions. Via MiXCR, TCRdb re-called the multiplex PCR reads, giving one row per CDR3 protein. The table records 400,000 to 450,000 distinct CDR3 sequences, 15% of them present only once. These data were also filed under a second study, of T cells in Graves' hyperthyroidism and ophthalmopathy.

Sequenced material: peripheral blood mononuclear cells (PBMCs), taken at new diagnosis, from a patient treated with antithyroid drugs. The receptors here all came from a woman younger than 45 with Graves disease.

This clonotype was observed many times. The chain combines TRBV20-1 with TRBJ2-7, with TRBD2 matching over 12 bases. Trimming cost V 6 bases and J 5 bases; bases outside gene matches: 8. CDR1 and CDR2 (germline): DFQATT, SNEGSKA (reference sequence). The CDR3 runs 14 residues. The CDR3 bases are TGCAGTGCACCGACTAGCGGGAGTGGAAACGAGCAGTACTTC. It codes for CSAPTSGSGNEQYF.

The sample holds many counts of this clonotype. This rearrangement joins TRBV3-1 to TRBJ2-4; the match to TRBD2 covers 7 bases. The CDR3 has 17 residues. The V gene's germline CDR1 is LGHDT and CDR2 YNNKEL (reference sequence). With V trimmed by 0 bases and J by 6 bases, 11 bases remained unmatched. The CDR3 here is CASSQDRREGRRNIQYF. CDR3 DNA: TGTGCCAGCAGCCAAGATCGGAGGGAGGGCCGTAGAAACATTCAGTACTTC.

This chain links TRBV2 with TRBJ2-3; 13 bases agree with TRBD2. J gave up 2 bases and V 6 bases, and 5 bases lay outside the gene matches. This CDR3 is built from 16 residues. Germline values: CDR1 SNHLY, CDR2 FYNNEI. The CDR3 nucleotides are TGTGCCAGCAGGGACGGACTAGCGGGAGACACAGATACGCAGTATTTT. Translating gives CASRDGLAGDTDTQYF.

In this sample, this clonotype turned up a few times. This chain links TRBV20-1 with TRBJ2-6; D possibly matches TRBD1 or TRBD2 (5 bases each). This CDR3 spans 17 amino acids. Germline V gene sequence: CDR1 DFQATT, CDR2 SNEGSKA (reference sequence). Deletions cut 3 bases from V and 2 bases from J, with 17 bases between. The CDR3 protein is CSASSGPPAAGANVLTF. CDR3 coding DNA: TGCAGTGCTAGTTCGGGACCTCCCGCCGCTGGGGCCAACGTCCTGACTTTC.

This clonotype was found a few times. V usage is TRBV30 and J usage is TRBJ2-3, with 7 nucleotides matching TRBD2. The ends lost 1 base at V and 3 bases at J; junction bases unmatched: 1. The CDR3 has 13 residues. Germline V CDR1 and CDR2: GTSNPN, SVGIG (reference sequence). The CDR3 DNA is TGTGCCTGGAGTGGGGGGGGGACAGATACGCAGTATTTT. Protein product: CAWSGGGTDTQYF.

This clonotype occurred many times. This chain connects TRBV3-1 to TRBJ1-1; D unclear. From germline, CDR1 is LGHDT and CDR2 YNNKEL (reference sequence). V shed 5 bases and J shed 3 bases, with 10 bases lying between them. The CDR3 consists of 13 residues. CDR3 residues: CASSSRPYTEAFF. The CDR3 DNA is TGTGCCAGCAGCTCGCGGCCTTACACTGAAGCTTTCTTT.

CDR3 in amino acids: CASSLVPAGGYEQYF. Written as DNA, the CDR3 is TGTGCCAGCAGCCTTGTACCAGCGGGAGGGTACGAGCAGTACTTC. The chain links TRBV5-4 to TRBJ2-7, with 10 bases fitting TRBD2. CDR3 size: 15 residues. The germline V gene encodes CDR1 SGHNT and CDR2 YYREEE (reference sequence). The junction had 8 bases not matched to a gene; V was cut back by 4 bases and J by 4 bases.

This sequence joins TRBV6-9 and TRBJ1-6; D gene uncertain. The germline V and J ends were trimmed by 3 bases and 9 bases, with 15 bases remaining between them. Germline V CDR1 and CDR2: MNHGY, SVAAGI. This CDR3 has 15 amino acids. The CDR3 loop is CASSYGEGLGSPLHF. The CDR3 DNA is TGTGCCAGCAGTTACGGGGAGGGATTAGGTTCACCCCTCCACTTT.

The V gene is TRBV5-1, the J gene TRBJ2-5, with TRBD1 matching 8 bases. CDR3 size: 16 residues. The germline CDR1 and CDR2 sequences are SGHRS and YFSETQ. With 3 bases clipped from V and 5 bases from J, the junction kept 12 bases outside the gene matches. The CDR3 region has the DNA TGCGCCAGCAGCTCCGGGACAGGCGAAAGGGGGGAGACCCAGTACTTC. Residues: CASSSGTGERGETQYF.

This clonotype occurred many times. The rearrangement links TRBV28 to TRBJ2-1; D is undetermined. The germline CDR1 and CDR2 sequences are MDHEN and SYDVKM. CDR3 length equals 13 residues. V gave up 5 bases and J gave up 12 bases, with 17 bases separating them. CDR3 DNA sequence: TGTGCCAGCAGTCGCTTCCCCAGTTCTGGGCAGTTCTTC. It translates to CASSRFPSSGQFF.

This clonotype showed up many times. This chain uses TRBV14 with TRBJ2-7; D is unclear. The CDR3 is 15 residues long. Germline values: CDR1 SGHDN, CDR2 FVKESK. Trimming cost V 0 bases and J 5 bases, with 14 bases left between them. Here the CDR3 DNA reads TGTGCCAGCAGCCAAGATGGCCAGGCCGCGGACGAGCAGTACTTC. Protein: CASSQDGQAADEQYF.

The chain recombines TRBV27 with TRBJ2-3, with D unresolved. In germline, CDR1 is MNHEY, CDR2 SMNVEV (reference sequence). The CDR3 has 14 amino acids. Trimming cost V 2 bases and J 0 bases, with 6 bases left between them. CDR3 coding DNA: TGTGCCAGCAGTTTAATTGCGAGCACAGATACGCAGTATTTT. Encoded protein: CASSLIASTDTQYF.

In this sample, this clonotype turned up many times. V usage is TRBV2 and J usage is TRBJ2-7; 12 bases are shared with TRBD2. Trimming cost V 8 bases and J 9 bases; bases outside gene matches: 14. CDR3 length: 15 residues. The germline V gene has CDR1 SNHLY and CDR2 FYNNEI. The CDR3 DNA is TGTGCCAGCCGACTAGCGGGAGAGGCGAATAAGGGGCAGTACTTC. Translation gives CASRLAGEANKGQYF.

The CDR3 DNA reads TGTGCCAGCGGAATTAGCGGGAGGCCTCATGAGCAGTTCTTC. The encoded protein is CASGISGRPHEQFF. This chain uses TRBV6-1 with TRBJ2-1, with 10 nucleotides matching TRBD2. The germline V gene has CDR1 MNHNS and CDR2 SASEGT. V was pared by 8 bases and J by 8 bases, with 9 bases of the junction left unmatched. CDR3 length equals 14 residues.

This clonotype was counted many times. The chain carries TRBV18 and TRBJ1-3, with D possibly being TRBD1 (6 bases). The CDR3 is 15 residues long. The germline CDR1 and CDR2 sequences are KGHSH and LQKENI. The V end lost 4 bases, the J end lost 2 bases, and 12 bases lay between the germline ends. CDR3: CASSRDIGAGNTIYF. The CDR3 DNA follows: TGTGCCAGCTCACGGGACATCGGGGCTGGAAACACCATATATTTT.

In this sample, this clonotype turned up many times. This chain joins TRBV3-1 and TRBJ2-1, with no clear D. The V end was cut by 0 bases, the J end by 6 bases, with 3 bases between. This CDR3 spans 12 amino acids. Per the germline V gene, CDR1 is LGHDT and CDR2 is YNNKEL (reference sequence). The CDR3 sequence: CASSQDGNEQFF. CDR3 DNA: TGTGCCAGCAGCCAAGATGGCAATGAGCAGTTCTTC.

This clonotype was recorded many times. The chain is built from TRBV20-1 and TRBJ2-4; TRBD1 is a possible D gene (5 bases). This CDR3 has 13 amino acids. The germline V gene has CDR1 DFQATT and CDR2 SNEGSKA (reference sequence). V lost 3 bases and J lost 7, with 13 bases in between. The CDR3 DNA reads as TGCAGTGCTAGCTCAGGGCCGGGTAACATTCAGTACTTC. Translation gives CSASSGPGNIQYF.

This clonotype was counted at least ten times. The CDR3 region is CAQWREQPNEQFF. CDR3 sequence (DNA): TGTGCCCAATGGCGGGAGCAGCCGAATGAGCAGTTCTTC. J is TRBJ2-1 and V is TRBV2; the match to TRBD2 covers 7 bases. Germline V CDR1 and CDR2: SNHLY, FYNNEI. The CDR3 spans 13 residues. V lost 11 bases and J lost 7; bases outside the gene matches: 11.

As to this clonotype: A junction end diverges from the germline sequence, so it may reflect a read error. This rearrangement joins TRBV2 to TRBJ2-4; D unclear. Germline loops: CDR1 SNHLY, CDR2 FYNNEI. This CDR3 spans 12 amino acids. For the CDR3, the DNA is TGTGTCAGCAGTTCTCTGGCGTACATTCAGTACTTC. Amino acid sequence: CVSSSLAYIQYF.

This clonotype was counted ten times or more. CDR3 residues: CASSHRDRFSYEQYF. As DNA, the CDR3 is TGTGCCAGCAGCCACCGGGACAGGTTTTCCTACGAGCAGTACTTC. The chain has TRBV7-9 and TRBJ2-7; 8 nucleotides line up with TRBD1. From germline, CDR1 is SEHNR and CDR2 FQNEAQ (reference sequence). J lost 1 base, V lost 5 bases, and 7 bases had no gene match. This CDR3 is 15 amino acids long.

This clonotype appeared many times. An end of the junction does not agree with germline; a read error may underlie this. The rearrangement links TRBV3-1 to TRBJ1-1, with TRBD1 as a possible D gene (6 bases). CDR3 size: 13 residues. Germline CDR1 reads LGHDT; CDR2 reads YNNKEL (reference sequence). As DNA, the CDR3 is TGTGCCAGCAACCAAGGGGGACCCACTGAAGCTTTCTTT. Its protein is CASNQGGPTEAFF.

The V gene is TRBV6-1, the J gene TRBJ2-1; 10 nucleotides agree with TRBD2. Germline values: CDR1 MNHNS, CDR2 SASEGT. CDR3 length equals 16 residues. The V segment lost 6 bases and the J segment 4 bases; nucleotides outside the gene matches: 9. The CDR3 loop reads CASSTSLAGVYNEQFF. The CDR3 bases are TGTGCCAGCAGCACCTCCCTAGCGGGAGTTTACAATGAGCAGTTCTTC.

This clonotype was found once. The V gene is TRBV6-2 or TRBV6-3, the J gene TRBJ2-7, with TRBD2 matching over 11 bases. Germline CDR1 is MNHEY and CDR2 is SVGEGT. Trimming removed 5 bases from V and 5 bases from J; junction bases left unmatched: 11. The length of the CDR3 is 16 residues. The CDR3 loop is CASSHPLAGGTHEQYF. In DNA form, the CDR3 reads TGTGCCAGCAGTCATCCTTTAGCGGGAGGGACCCACGAGCAGTACTTC.

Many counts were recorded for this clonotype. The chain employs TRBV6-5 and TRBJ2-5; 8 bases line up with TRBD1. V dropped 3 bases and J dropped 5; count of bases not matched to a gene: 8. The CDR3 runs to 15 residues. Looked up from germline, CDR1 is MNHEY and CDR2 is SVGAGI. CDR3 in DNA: TGTGCCAGCAGTTATCAGGGGGCGCTCGGGGAGACCCAGTACTTC. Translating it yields CASSYQGALGETQYF.

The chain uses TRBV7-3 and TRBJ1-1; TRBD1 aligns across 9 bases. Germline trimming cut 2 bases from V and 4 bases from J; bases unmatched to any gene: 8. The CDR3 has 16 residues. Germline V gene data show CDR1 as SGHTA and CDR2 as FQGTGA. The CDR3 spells CASSLDGGTGTTEAFF. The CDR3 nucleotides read TGTGCCAGCAGCTTAGACGGCGGGACAGGGACCACTGAAGCTTTCTTT.

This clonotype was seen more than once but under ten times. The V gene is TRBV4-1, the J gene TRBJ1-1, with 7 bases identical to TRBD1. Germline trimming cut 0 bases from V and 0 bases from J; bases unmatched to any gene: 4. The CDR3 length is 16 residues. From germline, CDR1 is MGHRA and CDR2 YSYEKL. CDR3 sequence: CASSQDRQGMNTEAFF. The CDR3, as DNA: TGCGCCAGCAGCCAAGATCGACAGGGCATGAACACTGAAGCTTTCTTT.

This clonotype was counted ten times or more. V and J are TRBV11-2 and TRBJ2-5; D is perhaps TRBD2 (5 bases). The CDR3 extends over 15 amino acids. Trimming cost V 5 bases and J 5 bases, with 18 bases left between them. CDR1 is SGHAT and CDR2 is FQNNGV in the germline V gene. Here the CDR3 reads CASSPSPLVPETQYF. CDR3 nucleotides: TGTGCCAGCAGCCCCTCCCCACTAGTACCGGAGACCCAGTACTTC. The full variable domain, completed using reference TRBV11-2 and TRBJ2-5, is EAGVAQSPRYKIIEKRQSVAFWCNPISGHATLYWYQQILGQGPKLLIQFQNNGVVDDSQLPKDRFSAERLKGVDSTLKIQPAKLEDSAVYLCASSPSPLVPETQYFGPGTRLLVL.

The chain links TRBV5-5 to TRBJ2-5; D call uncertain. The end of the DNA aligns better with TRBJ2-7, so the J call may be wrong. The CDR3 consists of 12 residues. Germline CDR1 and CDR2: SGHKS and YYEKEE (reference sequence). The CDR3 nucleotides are TGTGCCAGCAGCCAAAAAGTTAACGAGCAGTACTTC. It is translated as CASSQKVNEQYF.

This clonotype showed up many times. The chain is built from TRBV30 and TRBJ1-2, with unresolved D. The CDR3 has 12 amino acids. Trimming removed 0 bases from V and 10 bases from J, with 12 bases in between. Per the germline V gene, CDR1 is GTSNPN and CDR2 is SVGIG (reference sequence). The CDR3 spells CAWSVVGPAYTF. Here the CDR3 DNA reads TGTGCCTGGAGTGTAGTTGGGCCGGCCTACACCTTC. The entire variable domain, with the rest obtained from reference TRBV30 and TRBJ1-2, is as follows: SQTIHQWPATLVQPVGSPLSLECTVEGTSNPNLYWYRQAAGRGLQLLFYSVGIGQISSEVPQNLSASRPQDRQFILSSKKLLLSDSGFYLCAWSVVGPAYTFGSGTRLTVV.

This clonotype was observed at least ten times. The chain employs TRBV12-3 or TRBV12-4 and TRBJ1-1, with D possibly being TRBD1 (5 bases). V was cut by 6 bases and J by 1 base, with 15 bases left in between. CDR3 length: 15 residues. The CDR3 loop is CASSILDRRNTEAFF. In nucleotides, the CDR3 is TGTGCCAGCAGCATACTCGACAGACGGAACACTGAAGCTTTCTTT.

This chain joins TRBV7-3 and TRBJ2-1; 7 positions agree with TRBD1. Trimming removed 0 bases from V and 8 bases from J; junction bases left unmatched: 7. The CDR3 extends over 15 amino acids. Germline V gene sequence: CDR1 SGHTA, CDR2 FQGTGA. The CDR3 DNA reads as TGTGCCAGCAGCTTAACGCCACAGGGGCCCTATGAGCAGTTCTTC. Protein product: CASSLTPQGPYEQFF.

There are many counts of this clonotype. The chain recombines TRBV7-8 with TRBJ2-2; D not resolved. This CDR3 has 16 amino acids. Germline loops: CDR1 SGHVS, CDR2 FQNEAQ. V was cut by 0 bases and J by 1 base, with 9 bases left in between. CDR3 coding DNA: TGTGCCAGCAGCTTAGCGGGCCGGCAGAACACCGGGGAGCTGTTTTTT. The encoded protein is CASSLAGRQNTGELFF.